This record covers a single T cell receptor beta chain. This table comes from immunoSEQ multiplex PCR, and its TCRdb copy is limited to in-frame clones, with some not included. The sample has about 220,000 clones, about 87% seen once. This sample stems from a study of blood T cell repertoires in COVID-19. Trimming removed 4 bases from V and 5 bases from J; junction bases left unmatched: 11. CDR1 is SGHRS, CDR2 YFSETQ, per germline. The CDR3 consists of 16 residues. Ages ranged from about 18 to 89 years, with residence in approximately 23 US areas. The source is a woman aged 25 to 39 who had recovered from COVID-19. Specimen: PBMCs or T cells enriched from blood (not recorded which). The gene calls are TRBV5-1 and TRBJ1-1; the match to TRBD1 covers 10 bases. The CDR3 nucleotides are TGCGCCAGCAGCATCCGGGACAGGGGAGGTATGACTGAAGCTTTCTTT. Protein product: CASSIRDRGGMTEAFF.